This T cell receptor (beta chain) was sequenced for a study of T cell repertoires and HLA-DP antigens. For the study at large: One alloantigen had around 11 groove amino acid differences from self, the other one.

Primers targeted 54 TRBV and 13 TRBJ segments. The method was immunoSEQ multiplex PCR; TCRdb's version includes in-frame clones alone and lacks a portion of them. The table records more than 90,000 clones, 80% to 95% of them present only once. For this clone: Its antigen remains unknown.

The germline V gene encodes CDR1 SEHNR and CDR2 FQNEAQ (reference sequence). Trimming shortened V by 0 bases and J by 5 bases, and 10 bases separated the two germline ends. This CDR3 has 14 amino acids. The sequencing sample was made of CD4+ T cells from PBMCs. The source of this sequence is a young woman in good health and CMV-seronegative. The rearrangement links TRBV7-9 to TRBJ2-5; D unresolved. The CDR3 bases are TGTGCCAGCAGCTTAGCATGGCGAGAGGAGACCCAGTACTTC. It is translated as CASSLAWREETQYF.